The present entry profiles one T cell receptor beta chain with its context. What antigen it recognizes has not been identified. There are no base qualities to consult, and no much larger clone falls within one base. Other DNA sequences in the same sample also yield this CDR3. The treatment or condition label here, explained by the study, means: oral pan-JAK inhibitor, 5-10 mg twice daily. Lesional scalp punch biopsies and peripheral blood were collected from alopecia areata patients. PBMCs were isolated by density centrifugation and stained for CD3, CD4 and CD8, and CD4+ and CD8+ T cells were sorted on a FACSAria. The data were taken from a study of CD8+ T cells in alopecia areata (dated by TCRdb to the late 2010s). Describing the broader study: The treated patients took part in an open-label pilot trial in which moderate-to-severe alopecia areata was treated with oral tofacitinib at 5 to 10 mg twice daily. Tofacitinib was administered for 6 to 18 months, and 6 months of follow-up off drug were then conducted to assess delayed response and recurrence. For the treated patients, the SALT score, which quantifies what percentage of scalp surface area is affected, served as the measure of disease severity. To study T cell clonal expansion in alopecia areata, the researchers applied high-throughput TCRbeta sequencing to both the C3H/HeJ mouse model and human patients. Scalp tissue and sorted CD4+ and CD8+ peripheral blood T cells from patchy and totalis/universalis alopecia areata patients and from healthy controls were covered by human TCRbeta sequencing. Tofacitinib-treated patients had biopsies at baseline and at 4 and 24 weeks of treatment, with a later scalp biopsy in several patients. Clonality in the scalp was compared among normal scalp (n=4), patchy alopecia areata scalp (n=8), and alopecia totalis/universalis scalp (n=8). RNA came from the PAXgene miRNA kit for fixed scalp, the miRNeasy kit for PBMCs, and the RNeasy kit for mouse skin. TCRbeta CDR3 regions were amplified by immunoSEQ multiplex PCR using 35 Vbeta forward and 13 Jbeta reverse primers.

Here is what the overall study found, with its caveats: Unlike mouse skin, which is dominated by gammadelta T cells, normal human skin has resident alphabeta T cells that are also sequenced, and this complicates analysis of the scalp TCR repertoire. Many expanded lesional clones persisted in scalp and blood during tofacitinib treatment, which may partly explain relapse after stopping treatment. Scalp clonality and the number of expanded CD8+ clones among the top 100 scalp clones were significantly decreased by tofacitinib. Lesional scalp, especially in alopecia totalis/universalis, showed higher clonality and more expanded CD8+ clones than normal scalp, suggesting antigenic drive. Because the treated cohort was small and included a single nonresponder, larger studies are needed to assess links between baseline CD8+ expansion and response. Shared TCR sequences between patients were less evident than in mice, which may be partly attributable to HLA diversity in the patient population.

Preparation of the library involved the immunoSEQ multiplex PCR assay. To provide template for TCR sequencing, every sample had RNA extracted and reverse transcribed into cDNA. SuperScript III was used to make first-strand cDNA, primed with a 2:1 mix of oligo-dT and random hexamers. Amplification bias was assessed with a synthetic immune receptor repertoire, and residual bias was removed computationally. Per the original workflow: Raw reads were preprocessed to remove errors, and CDR3 was defined by IMGT conventions from the conserved cysteine to phenylalanine. Clonality was calculated as 1 minus Shannon entropy normalized by log2 of the number of productive unique TCRs. Whether each scalp clone was CD4 or CD8 was inferred by checking scalp TCRbeta sequences against the CD4 and CD8 repertoires from sorted blood. Held by TCRdb, this immuneACCESS table contains in-frame sequences only and omits some clones. Under half of the omission traces to an unresolved V gene where checked; the cause of the rest is unknown. D and trimming were read from the DNA, whereas the V and J calls and clone size are those reported in that table. This sample lists roughly 250,000 clones; 50% to 75% were detected once. 0.75% to 0.95% of the sample comes from the top ten.

Inclusive of the bounding cysteine and phenylalanine, the CDR3 is 14 residues long. Only CDR3 DNA is held: 42 bases, read in frame from base 1. Trimming costs V 1 base and J 0 bases, and their ends lie 4 bases apart. CDR1 and CDR2, per the germline V gene, are SGHTA and FQGNSA. The V gene is TRBV7-2 and the J gene is TRBJ2-4; the D gene cannot be named for sure. The TCR originated in a human donor with alopecia areata. Sample: CD4+ T cells sorted from blood, taken around week 52, from a patient treated with tofacitinib. The CDR3 here reads CASSLGGAKNIQYF. The DNA sequence is given as TGTGCCAGCAGCTTAGGAGGAGCCAAAAACATTCAGTACTTC.